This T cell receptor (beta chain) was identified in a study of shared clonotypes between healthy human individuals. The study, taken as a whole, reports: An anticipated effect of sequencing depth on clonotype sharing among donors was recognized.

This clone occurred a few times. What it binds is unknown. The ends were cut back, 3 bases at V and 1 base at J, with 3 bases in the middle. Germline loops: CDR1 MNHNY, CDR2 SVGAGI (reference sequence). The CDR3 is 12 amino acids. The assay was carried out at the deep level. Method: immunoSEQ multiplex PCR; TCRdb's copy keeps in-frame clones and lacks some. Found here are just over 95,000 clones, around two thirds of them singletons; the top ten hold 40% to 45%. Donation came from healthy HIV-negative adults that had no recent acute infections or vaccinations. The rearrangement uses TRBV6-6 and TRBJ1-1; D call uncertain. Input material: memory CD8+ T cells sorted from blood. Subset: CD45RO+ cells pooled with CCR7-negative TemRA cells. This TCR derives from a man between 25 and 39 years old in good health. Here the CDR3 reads CASSYQNTEAFF. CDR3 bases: TGTGCCAGCAGTTATCAGAACACTGAAGCTTTCTTT.